This passage covers 25 T cell receptor beta chains from one sample sequenced in a study of a mutant IDH1 vaccine in newly diagnosed glioma. As to time point: baseline, week 1 (first vaccination visit). Treatment reported: pre-vaccination baseline after standard-of-care therapy. The repertoire was sequenced with immunoSEQ multiplex PCR; TCRdb's copy has only in-frame clones and lacks some. The repertoire holds about 68,000 clones, with 70% to 80% as singletons. Sequenced material: PBMCs, taken from a glioma patient treated with radiotherapy, temozolomide or both. These receptor sequences come from a man over 45 with glioma.

The V gene is TRBV9, the J gene TRBJ1-3, with D tentatively TRBD1 (5 bases). Deletions cut 0 bases from V and 0 bases from J, with 13 bases between. The germline gives CDR1 SGDLS, CDR2 YYNGEE. The CDR3 runs to 17 residues. The CDR3 coding sequence is TGTGCCAGCAGCGTAGCTGGCCAGGGCCACTCTGGAAACACCATATATTTT. This codes for CASSVAGQGHSGNTIYF.

This clone has a count of ten or more. The V call is TRBV7-9, the J call TRBJ2-5; the match to TRBD2 covers 8 bases. After removal of 4 bases from V and 2 bases from J, the junction contained 3 bases not matched to a gene. The V gene's germline CDR1 is SEHNR and CDR2 FQNEAQ (reference sequence). The CDR3 contains 14 residues. Written as DNA, the CDR3 is TGTGCCAGCAGCTCCATAGCGGGGCAAGAGACCCAGTACTTC. As protein: CASSSIAGQETQYF.

This clone has a single count. The J gene is TRBJ1-5, the V gene TRBV7-3; 7 bases map to TRBD1. Per germline, CDR1 SGHTA and CDR2 FQGTGA. The trim removed 2 bases at V and 5 bases at J, leaving 12 bases unmatched. CDR3 length equals 17 residues. DNA of the CDR3: TGTGCCAGCAGCTTATTGGATACTCAGGGGGAGGATCAGCCCCAGCATTTT. This translates into CASSLLDTQGEDQPQHF.

V usage is TRBV25-1 and J usage is TRBJ2-5, with TRBD1 matching 9 bases. The CDR3 spans 15 residues. Germline values: CDR1 MGHDK, CDR2 SYGVNS. With V trimmed by 4 bases and J by 5 bases, 8 bases remained unmatched. The CDR3: CASSAYSGTGETQYF. The CDR3 DNA reads as TGTGCCAGCAGTGCATACTCCGGGACAGGGGAGACCCAGTACTTC.

V and J are TRBV15 and TRBJ1-4; D gene unclear. Germline assignment: CDR1 LNHNV and CDR2 YYDKDF (reference sequence). This CDR3 comprises 13 residues. Trimming took 1 base from V and 7 from J, leaving 7 bases between them. CDR3 DNA: TGTGCCACCAGCAGAGCCTTGTTTGAAAAACTGTTTTTT. Translation gives CATSRALFEKLFF.

CDR3 DNA: TGTGCCAGCAGCTTATCCAGCGGACAGCTCAAAGGTGGCTACACCTTC. This gives the protein CASSLSSGQLKGGYTF. The chain has TRBV7-2 and TRBJ1-2, with D possibly TRBD1 on 6 matching bases. The germline V gene has CDR1 SGHTA and CDR2 FQGNSA. Deletions cut 2 bases from V and 7 bases from J, with 20 bases between. The length of the CDR3 is 16 residues. Filled out from reference TRBV7-2 and TRBJ1-2, the complete variable domain reads GAGVSQSPSNKVTEKGKDVELRCDPISGHTALYWYRQSLGQGLEFLIYFQGNSAPDKSGLPSDRFSAERTGGSVSTLTIQRTQQEDSAVYLCASSLSSGQLKGGYTFGSGTRLTVV.

The chain is built from TRBV19 and TRBJ2-5, with a possible D match to TRBD1 (5 bases). The CDR3 extends over 13 amino acids. V was cut by 5 bases and J by 2 bases, with 9 bases left in between. CDR1 and CDR2 (germline): LNHDA, SQIVND (reference sequence). The CDR3 loop reads CASSQDKQETQYF. The CDR3 DNA sequence: TGTGCCAGTAGTCAGGACAAGCAAGAGACCCAGTACTTC.

J is TRBJ1-2 and V is TRBV5-4; D is uncertain. The germline V gene encodes CDR1 SGHNT and CDR2 YYREEE (reference sequence). V was cut by 6 bases and J by 7 bases, with 16 bases left in between. The CDR3 has 13 residues. As DNA, the CDR3 is TGTGCCAGCACCGTGACGGCGGCAGGTGGCTACACCTTC. Amino acid sequence: CASTVTAAGGYTF.

The chain uses TRBV14 and TRBJ2-1, with unresolved D. V was pared by 1 base and J by 5 bases, with 6 bases between. The CDR3 extends over 13 amino acids. The germline V gene has CDR1 SGHDN and CDR2 FVKESK. CDR3 loop: CASSQGLNNEQFF. The CDR3 region has the DNA TGTGCCAGCAGCCAAGGCTTAAACAATGAGCAGTTCTTC.

The chain employs TRBV30 and TRBJ1-2; 9 nucleotides match TRBD1. The CDR3 contains 15 residues. Germline CDR1 is GTSNPN and CDR2 is SVGIG (reference sequence). J was trimmed by 3 bases and V by 3 bases; bases with no gene match: 8. For the CDR3, the DNA is TGTGCCTGGAGCCGAGGACAGGGGCTTGACTATGGCTACACCTTC. It yields the protein CAWSRGQGLDYGYTF.

The chain is built from TRBV7-3 and TRBJ2-3; D is perhaps TRBD1 or TRBD2 (5 bases each). This CDR3 has 15 amino acids. V shed 1 base and J shed 1 base, with 9 bases lying between them. The germline CDR1 and CDR2 sequences are SGHTA and FQGTGA. CDR3 nucleotides: TGTGCCAGCAGCTTAAGGGACGGGGGCACAGATACGCAGTATTTT. It is translated as CASSLRDGGTDTQYF.

CDR3 sequence reads: CASSYSQDRASYEQYF. The CDR3 DNA is TGTGCCAGCAGTTACTCCCAGGACAGGGCTTCCTACGAGCAGTACTTC. The chain links TRBV6-5 to TRBJ2-7, with 8 bases fitting TRBD1. Trimming cost V 0 bases and J 1 base; bases outside gene matches: 5. This CDR3 spans 16 amino acids. The germline V gene encodes CDR1 MNHEY and CDR2 SVGAGI.

The genes are TRBV7-9 and TRBJ1-2; 8 bases align to TRBD1. The V gene's germline CDR1 is SEHNR and CDR2 FQNEAQ (reference sequence). V gave up 3 bases and J gave up 5 bases; unmatched junction bases: 5. The CDR3 has 14 amino acids. CDR3 protein: CASSLDRVGYGYTF. The CDR3 bases are TGTGCCAGCAGCTTGGACAGGGTTGGATATGGCTACACCTTC.

This clone was counted only a few times. This chain uses TRBV7-9 with TRBJ1-5; D possibly corresponds to TRBD1 (5 bases). CDR1 is SEHNR, CDR2 FQNEAQ, per germline (reference sequence). The CDR3 spans 15 residues. The V gene lost 1 base and the J gene lost 6 bases, with 13 bases spanning the gap. The CDR3 sequence is CASSLGGRGFQPQHF. The CDR3 DNA follows: TGTGCCAGCAGCTTAGGGGGGAGGGGATTTCAGCCCCAGCATTTT.

The V call is TRBV13, the J call TRBJ2-1, with 10 bases fitting TRBD1. The CDR3 contains 15 residues. V was pared by 5 bases and J by 3 bases, with 4 bases of the junction left unmatched. Germline-derived CDR1 and CDR2 are PRHDT and FYEKMQ (reference sequence). CDR3 nucleotides: TGTGCCAGCAGCCCAAGGGACAGGGGCTACAATGAGCAGTTCTTC. Amino acids: CASSPRDRGYNEQFF.

The chain uses TRBV7-2 and TRBJ2-2, with a tentative D call TRBD1 (5 bases). V was trimmed by 3 bases and J by 0 bases, leaving 8 bases between them. Germline loops: CDR1 SGHTA, CDR2 FQGNSA. The CDR3 contains 15 residues. CDR3: CASSLDIANTGELFF. The CDR3 DNA follows: TGTGCCAGCAGCTTGGACATCGCGAACACCGGGGAGCTGTTTTTT.

The rearrangement links TRBV19 to TRBJ2-7; 11 positions agree with TRBD2. V dropped 3 bases and J dropped 3; count of bases not matched to a gene: 4. Germline lookup yields CDR1 LNHDA and CDR2 SQIVND (reference sequence). The CDR3 is 15 residues long. The CDR3 protein is CASSIPGTSGYEQYF. DNA for the CDR3: TGTGCCAGTAGTATTCCTGGGACTAGCGGCTACGAGCAGTACTTC.

The CDR3 bases are TGTGCCAGCAGCTTAGTTCCAACAGGGGGCCGATATGCTTTCTTT. Translation: CASSLVPTGGRYAFF. The rearrangement uses TRBV7-9 and TRBJ1-1, with TRBD1 matching over 9 bases. The CDR3 is 15 amino acids. Unmatched junction bases numbered 11, after V lost 1 base and J lost 11 bases. Germline loops: CDR1 SEHNR, CDR2 FQNEAQ (reference sequence). Filled out from reference TRBV7-9 and TRBJ1-1, the complete variable domain reads DTGVSQNPRHKITKRGQNVTFRCDPISEHNRLYWYRQTLGQGPEFLTYFQNEAQLEKSRLLSDRFSAERPKGSFSTLEIQRTEQGDSAMYLCASSLVPTGGRYAFFGQGTRLTVV.

This clone has only a few counts. The chain combines TRBV2 with TRBJ1-6, with D uncertain. Trimming pared 6 bases from V and 10 bases from J, leaving 10 bases between. The CDR3 has 12 residues. Germline values: CDR1 SNHLY, CDR2 FYNNEI. CDR3 in DNA: TGTGCCAGCAGGGCAGGCGGGTCACCCCTCCACTTT. This codes for CASRAGGSPLHF.

The V call is TRBV14, the J call TRBJ2-2; 7 nucleotides line up with TRBD1. This CDR3 has 16 amino acids. The germline V gene has CDR1 SGHDN and CDR2 FVKESK. Trimming took 1 base from V and 4 from J; bases not matched to a gene: 6. The CDR3 DNA follows: TGTGCCAGCAGCCAAGCCCTCCCAGGGGGCACCGGGGAGCTGTTTTTT. Protein sequence: CASSQALPGGTGELFF.

This clone has just one count. The rearrangement uses TRBV13 and TRBJ2-5; unclear D gene. CDR1 is PRHDT and CDR2 is FYEKMQ in the germline V gene (reference sequence). Trimming took 2 bases from V and 5 from J, leaving 12 bases between them. The CDR3 length is 14 residues. The CDR3 loop reads CASSLLTGSETQYF. In nucleotides, the CDR3 is TGTGCCAGCAGCTTACTTACGGGCAGCGAGACCCAGTACTTC.

This chain joins TRBV5-4 and TRBJ2-5; D gene unclear. The CDR3 consists of 14 residues. Germline V CDR1 and CDR2: SGHNT, YYREEE (reference sequence). V was shortened by 5 bases and J by 5 bases, with 16 bases between the two germline ends. The CDR3 region has the DNA TGTGCCAGCAGTTCGTCAGGCCGTGGGGAGACCCAGTACTTC. It encodes CASSSSGRGETQYF.

The rearrangement joins TRBV30 to TRBJ2-5, with 7 positions matching TRBD1. The CDR3 length is 14 residues. The junction had 4 bases not matched to a gene; V was cut back by 2 bases and J by 1 base. CDR1 is GTSNPN and CDR2 is SVGIG in the germline V gene (reference sequence). Written as DNA, the CDR3 is TGTGCCTGGAGTCCGGGACAGATCCAAGAGACCCAGTACTTC. This gives the protein CAWSPGQIQETQYF.

The chain recombines TRBV4-2 with TRBJ2-3; the match to TRBD2 covers 10 bases. This CDR3 comprises 15 residues. Looked up from germline, CDR1 is LGHNA and CDR2 is YNFKEQ. Germline trimming cut 3 bases from V and 4 bases from J; bases unmatched to any gene: 4. For the CDR3, the DNA is TGTGCCAGCAGCCAGGAGCGGGGGGGCCCAGATACGCAGTATTTT. Its protein is CASSQERGGPDTQYF.

This chain uses TRBV2 with TRBJ1-4; TRBD1 matches 8 bases. The CDR3 is 14 amino acids. Germline CDR1 and CDR2: SNHLY and FYNNEI. V trimming: 5 bases; J trimming: 4 bases; junction bases outside the gene matches: 3. The CDR3 sequence is CASSRTGLNEKLFF. In nucleotides, the CDR3 is TGTGCCAGCAGTCGGACAGGGCTTAATGAAAAACTGTTTTTT. Complete variable domain (other parts from reference TRBV2 and TRBJ1-4): EPEVTQTPSHQVTQMGQEVILRCVPISNHLYFYWYRQILGQKVEFLVSFYNNEISEKSEIFDDQFSVERPDGSNFTLKIRSTKLEDSAMYFCASSRTGLNEKLFFGSGTQLSVL.